This TCR beta chain was documented in a study of glioma-infiltrating T cells. Study results and limitations: Only very few CDR3 sequences appeared in both tissue and blood. Non-neoplastic patients had below-expected tissue-blood divergence, while all gliomas exceeded expectation.

Using RNA template, CDR3s of TCR alpha and beta were amplified with iRepertoire arm-PCR. One-step reverse transcription and amplification started from roughly 100-400 ng of tissue mRNA or PBMC total RNA. TCRdb ran MiXCR on the multiplex PCR reads and lists one entry per CDR3 protein. Of over 140,000 distinct CDR3 sequences in the sample, roughly 43% were seen once. On this clonotype itself: Its antigen is still unknown.

Per germline, CDR1 SGHTA and CDR2 FQGNSA. V lost 5 bases and J lost 5; bases outside the gene matches: 6. The CDR3 runs to 15 residues. This receptor was obtained from a human donor with low-grade glioma or glioblastoma, undergoing nonglioma brain surgery, or in good health (not recorded which). Material: glioma tissue, nonneoplastic brain tissue, or PBMCs (not recorded which). The V gene is TRBV7-2, the J gene TRBJ2-2, with TRBD1 matching 9 bases. DNA for the CDR3: TGTGCCAGCAGCCTATTACAGGGGGCGACCGGGGAGCTGTTTTTT. It yields the protein CASSLLQGATGELFF.